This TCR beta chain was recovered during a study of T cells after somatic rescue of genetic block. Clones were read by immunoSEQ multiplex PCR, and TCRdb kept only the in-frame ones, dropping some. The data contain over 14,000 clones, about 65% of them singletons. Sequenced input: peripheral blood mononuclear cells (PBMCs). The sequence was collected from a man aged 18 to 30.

The CDR3 protein is CASSPHDRAQKLFF. In DNA, the CDR3 is TGTGCCAGCAGCCCCCACGACAGGGCTCAAAAACTGTTTTTT. V gene TRBV7-9 combines with J gene TRBJ1-4, with 7 bases fitting TRBD1. The junction had 9 bases not matched to a gene; V was cut back by 5 bases and J by 9 bases. This CDR3 comprises 14 residues. Germline CDR1 SEHNR, CDR2 FQNEAQ (reference sequence).